The sequence of this T cell receptor beta chain was determined in a study of cytomegalovirus exposure and HLA in healthy donors (dated by TCRdb to about 2017). With regard to the full study: According to an earlier analysis of 587 of the donors, 150 million to 200 million T cells yielded approximately 120 million unique TCR beta sequences and less than 300 Gb of sequence data. Roughly 300 gigabases of sequencing data and approximately 92 million unique TCR sequences made up an early release that covered around 640 HLA-typed donors. Of the roughly 410 genotyped donors, less than 90% were placed in the genetic ancestry cluster associated with self-reported Caucasian donors. The study aimed to test whether cataloging public T cell receptors could reveal signatures of past pathogen exposure. Using immunosequencing, the study profiled T cell repertoires from some 670 subjects and related those repertoires to cytomegalovirus serostatus. A separate validation cohort of 100 to 150 different subjects was used in addition to the roughly 670-subject first cohort. High-throughput TCR immunosequencing, statistical association of individual TCRs with disease status, and machine learning were combined to predict cytomegalovirus infection status. In a later analysis, previously published TCR beta repertoires from 550 to 700 donors were re-analyzed and high-resolution HLA genotyping was added so that TCR occurrence patterns could be studied. Rather than using new phenotypic data, the later analysis identified candidate immune exposures from TCR beta sequences and from how often those sequences occurred across donors. To decide whether each TCR beta V gene segment behaved as functional or pseudogenic, an earlier analysis of nearly 600 of the donors relied on high-throughput TCR beta sequencing. Donor age, sex, ethnicity and CMV serostatus were compiled alongside the repertoire data. A later genetic analysis used genome-wide SNP genotypes for 398 of the 666 donors, treating that subset as a discovery cohort. All discovery cohort repertoires had been generated on a single sequencing platform. HLA typing included class I and class II loci at four-digit resolution. Typing coverage differed by locus: A, B, C, DRB1 and DQB1 were typed in about 629-640 donors, DQA1 in 522, DPA1 in nearly 610, and DPB1 in about 450. Because of strong linkage in the cohort, roughly five DR-DQ haplotypes were treated as single units for association and clustering. Among approximately 370 genotyped donors of the cohort, an average of about 220,000 unique TCR beta nucleotide sequences was sequenced per donor, of which 15% to 20% were non-productive. What the work shows at the level of the full study, not this receptor alone: It was suggested by the authors that the approach could potentially be generalized to other disease states and immunological phenotypes. A later genetic analysis associated a missense DCLRE1C variant with V-gene and J-gene trimming of TCR beta chains, and an independent cohort replicated the association. Cytomegalovirus status was reported to be diagnosed by the classifier with high specificity and sensitivity in both the original and validation cohorts. Roughly uniform sequencing depth across donors was assumed in presence/absence analyses, although this assumption may not hold. When HLA alleles, especially DR and DQ, strongly co-occurred, attributing TCR associations to individual alleles was difficult. In vitro tests confirmed that a few of the cytomegalovirus-associated TCR beta chains recognize cytomegalovirus antigens. In a later analysis, HLA-associated TCR beta chains showed more clonal expansion and lower generation probabilities than non-associated chains that were equally common. In a later genetic analysis, fewer N-insertions in productive TCRs were reported among donors in an Asian-associated ancestry cluster than the roughly 700-donor mean. The cohort was sequenced for TCR beta chains only, and without alpha or paired-chain data the features that could be detected were limited. A later analysis found that TCR association rates varied across HLA loci, with DRB1 alleles showing the most associated TCRs and HLA-C alleles the fewest. The study gave a list of about 160 TCR beta chains associated with cytomegalovirus. Some IMGT-functional V segments, including TRBV6-2 and TRBV6-3, could not be distinguished by the 87-base-pair reads and were therefore excluded. A further reported finding was that TCR beta sequences accurately predicted the HLA-A and HLA-B alleles for most subjects in the first cohort. Some 15 rarely observed V segments, including chromosome 9 orphons, were excluded from the earlier analysis of several hundred of the donors because counts were too low. Correlated functional status among segregating V segments might reflect linkage disequilibrium, but an unknown experimental factor could not be ruled out. According to a later analysis, most CMV-associated TCR beta chains appeared to be HLA-restricted, and the HLA associations seemed to be driven largely by CMV exposure. The only immune exposure information available for the cohort was CMV serostatus. In an earlier analysis of approximately 600 of the donors, most TCR beta V segments were observed in productive rearrangements about 87% or about 30% of the time, broadly matching IMGT annotations. Specific HLA alleles were associated with 15,000 to 20,000 TCR beta sequences at a false discovery rate of 0.05 in a later analysis. Several of the top co-occurrence clusters appeared to be linked to parvovirus B19, influenza, CMV and Epstein-Barr virus, according to a later analysis. Because some donors lacked HLA typing at each locus, the association tests relied only on the typed subset. A group of highly shared sequence variants was considered likely to be a technical artifact of the sequencing pipeline. Most TCR sequences were seen in very few donors, while some public TCRs were found in many individuals.

The germline ends are 8 bases apart after V is trimmed by 5 bases and J by 0 bases. Including the terminal cysteine and phenylalanine, the CDR3 comprises 14 residues. Only CDR3 DNA remains: 42 bases, in frame from the first base. According to the germline V gene (reference sequence), CDR1 reads PRHDT and CDR2 reads FYEKMQ. The library was built by means of the immunoSEQ multiplex PCR assay. For the multiplex PCR, a mixture combining 60 forward primers for TCR Vbeta segments and 13 reverse primers for TCR Jbeta segments was used. Amplification of the CDR3 region of rearranged TCR beta genes was performed with a multiplex PCR assay on genomic DNA. Amplified TCR beta libraries were sequenced as 87-base-pair reads on the Illumina HiSeq System. As for how the authors treated the data: Across the 500 to 700 repertoires, a later analysis counted tens of millions of unique TCR beta chains, approximately 12 million of which were shared by at least two donors. To remove PCR and sequencing errors, raw reads were error-corrected and collapsed into unique sequences using a nearest-neighbor algorithm that merged closely related sequences. V, D and J gene segments were assigned by aligning CDR3 sequences to IMGT reference sequences. For a sequence to be retained, a match of at least six nucleotides was required to both a V gene segment and a J gene segment. A rearrangement counted as productive if the CDR3 had no stop codons and remained in frame with V and J, and every other rearrangement counted as non-productive. Following IMGT convention, CDR3 was defined as the stretch from the second conserved V-encoded cysteine to the conserved J-encoded phenylalanine. The earlier analysis of 450 to 750 of the donors excluded any sequence lacking an unambiguous match to a single V gene segment. An earlier analysis of roughly 590 of the donors called V segments functional above 56.7% productive rearrangements and segregating when the between-donor standard deviation exceeded 5%. A statistical classification framework was developed to diagnose cytomegalovirus status using the catalog of TCR beta chain sequences. In a later analysis, TCR nucleotide sequences were compared against IMGT/GENE-DB human TR gene sequences so that V and J genes could be assigned. Using the TCRdist pipeline, a later analysis assigned CDR3 sequences along with most-parsimonious VDJ recombination scenarios. In a later analysis, each TCR beta chain was defined by its CDR3 amino acid sequence together with its V-gene family, and reads without a unique V-gene family were excluded. To address suspected cross-contamination and a sequencing artifact, a later analysis removed approximately 590 highly shared, low-generation-probability nucleotide sequences. A later analysis calculated a clonal expansion index for each public chain from normalized within-repertoire ranks of inferred template counts. A later analysis computed generation probabilities with a VDJ recombination model fitted to out-of-frame rearrangements, and checked the results against IGoR. In a later analysis, TCR-TCR, TCR-HLA and TCR-CMV co-occurrence was scored with hypergeometric tests, and a repertoire-size bias correction was applied to TCR pairs. A later analysis estimated false discovery rates by permuting HLA or CMV assignments 20 times. In a later analysis, co-occurring TCRs were grouped using DBSCAN, with TCRdist sequence similarity added in when clustering inside HLA-allele-positive subsets. For co-occurrence clustering, repertoires with fewer than 30,000 or more than 120,000 public chains were excluded, along with a handful of repertoires with anomalous nucleotide sharing. TCRdb obtained this table from immuneACCESS and retained in-frame rearrangements with V and J assigned. These tables miss some clones; where compared with another copy, unresolved V genes account for less than half of the shortfall, and the remainder is unexplained. The V and J calls and clone size are taken from that table; D and trimming were inferred from the DNA. In this sample the table shows 90,000 to 150,000 clones, approximately 76% of which occur a single time. The ten most abundant clones make up about 16% of the sample.

Only one count was recorded for this clone. Its antigen has not been determined. Base quality data are lacking; no much larger clone is found one base away. In total, 600 or so healthy bone marrow donors made up the cohort. At the time of sampling, every cohort member was nominally healthy, though immune exposures that went unrecorded were likely present. The donor tested CMV seropositive, placing the donor among the approximately 290 seropositive members of the cohort. A peripheral blood sample was provided by each donor, and peripheral blood mononuclear cells were used for TCR beta sequencing. The Qiagen DNeasy Blood Extraction Kit was used to extract genomic DNA from the blood cell samples.

The sample consisted of PBMCs. This receptor was identified in a man in his fifties or sixties in good health and CMV-seropositive. Recombination connected TRBV13 to TRBJ1-3, with no reliable assignment of the D segment. The CDR3 protein: CASSAALSGNTIYF. The nucleotides are TGTGCCAGCAGCGCGGCCCTCTCTGGAAACACCATATATTTT.